One and the same sample provided the 18 T cell receptor beta chains below, sequenced in a study of technical replicates of blood from a handful of donors. Generated by immunoSEQ multiplex PCR, the TCRdb table keeps only in-frame clones and is missing some. Among about 48,000 clones listed, about 93% were seen once. Material: PBMCs. The receptors originated from a human donor in good health. Some clones in this sample may be carry-over from other donors' samples.

The rearrangement joins TRBV5-6 to TRBJ2-7; a weak D match, TRBD1 (5 bases). Between the trimmed V and J ends, which lost 3 bases and 0 bases, there was a span of 10 bases. Looked up from germline, CDR1 is SGHDT and CDR2 is YYEEEE. CDR3 length equals 14 residues. The CDR3 DNA is TGTGCCAGCAGCTACCAGGGAAGCTCCTACGAGCAGTACTTC. It yields the protein CASSYQGSSYEQYF.

V is TRBV5-1 and J is TRBJ1-3; TRBD1 might be the D (6 bases). The CDR3 extends over 16 amino acids. The V and J ends lost 0 bases and 1 base respectively, with 11 bases between them. Germline V gives CDR1 SGHRS, CDR2 YFSETQ. CDR3 in DNA: TGCGCCAGCAGCTTGGATTTACAGGGTTCTGGAAACACCATATATTTT. It encodes CASSLDLQGSGNTIYF.

This rearrangement joins TRBV21-1 to TRBJ2-3; TRBD1 reflects the table's D call only, with no check against the DNA. TRBV21-1 is a documented pseudogene. There are 16 residues in the CDR3. Here the CDR3 DNA reads TGTGCCAGCCCAAAGGGGCGGTATTCGGGCACAGATACGCAGTATTTT. Translation: CASPKGRYSGTDTQYF.

The chain couples TRBV27 to TRBJ2-2; 11 nucleotides match TRBD2. V dropped 8 bases and J dropped 0; count of bases not matched to a gene: 5. The CDR3 is made up of 16 amino acids. Per germline, CDR1 MNHEY and CDR2 SMNVEV (reference sequence). The CDR3 loop reads CASRRLAGTNTGELFF. The CDR3 DNA reads TGTGCCAGCCGTAGACTAGCGGGGACGAACACCGGGGAGCTGTTTTTT.

J is TRBJ2-7 and V is TRBV2, with 10 bases aligning to TRBD2. The junction had 5 bases not matched to a gene; V was cut back by 6 bases and J by 0 bases. There are 15 residues in the CDR3. The germline V gene has CDR1 SNHLY and CDR2 FYNNEI. This CDR3 reads CASRELAGSSYEQYF. The CDR3 DNA is TGTGCCAGCAGGGAACTAGCGGGGAGCTCCTACGAGCAGTACTTC.

V usage is TRBV27 and J usage is TRBJ2-7; 7 positions agree with TRBD1. V lost 5 bases to trimming and J lost 3 bases; unmatched junction nucleotides: 7. CDR3 length: 14 amino acids. Germline assignment: CDR1 MNHEY and CDR2 SMNVEV (reference sequence). CDR3 amino acids: CASSADRDNYEQYF. CDR3 DNA sequence: TGTGCCAGCAGTGCAGACAGGGACAACTACGAGCAGTACTTC.

The chain has TRBV11-1 and TRBJ2-7; 10 bases agree with TRBD1. This CDR3 contains 15 residues. Germline CDR1 and CDR2: SGHAT and FQDESV (reference sequence). V was clipped by 5 bases and J by 1 base; unmatched bases: 5. The chain's CDR3 is CASSNGQGVSYEQYF. The CDR3 nucleotides read TGTGCCAGCAGCAATGGACAGGGGGTGTCCTACGAGCAGTACTTC. The full variable domain, with the rest looked up from reference TRBV11-1 and TRBJ2-7, is EAEVAQSPRYKITEKSQAVAFWCDPISGHATLYWYRQILGQGPELLVQFQDESVVDDSQLPKDRFSAERLKGVDSTLKIQPAELGDSAMYLCASSNGQGVSYEQYFGPGTRLTVT.

This clone was observed a single time. V gene TRBV7-2 combines with J gene TRBJ2-7; 7 positions agree with TRBD2. CDR1 and CDR2 from the germline V gene are SGHTA and FQGNSA. The CDR3 totals 14 residues. Trimming took 5 bases from V and 0 from J; bases not matched to a gene: 4. The DNA for the CDR3 is TGTGCCAGCAGCCCGGGGGGTAGCTCCTACGAGCAGTACTTC. Its translation: CASSPGGSSYEQYF.

This rearrangement joins TRBV4-3 to TRBJ1-1, with D maybe TRBD1 (5 bases). V dropped 0 bases and J dropped 0 bases, with 8 bases sitting between them. CDR1 LGHNA and CDR2 YSLEER come from the germline V gene. The CDR3 covers 15 residues. The CDR3 DNA reads as TGCGCCAGCAGCCAAGATAACAGGCTGAACACTGAAGCTTTCTTT. Protein product: CASSQDNRLNTEAFF.

The CDR3 DNA reads TGTGCCAGCAGCTCAGAGGCGGGGGCGCTCCAAGAGACCCAGTACTTC. Its protein is CASSSEAGALQETQYF. This chain links TRBV7-9 with TRBJ2-5; a weak D match, TRBD2 (7 bases). Trimming took off 4 bases at V and 1 base at J, with 16 bases between the two ends. The V gene's germline CDR1 is SEHNR and CDR2 FQNEAQ (reference sequence). The CDR3 is 16 residues long.

The chain couples TRBV2 to TRBJ2-7; 7 bases map to TRBD2. CDR3 length: 14 amino acids. With 5 bases clipped from V and 4 bases from J, the junction kept 8 bases outside the gene matches. Germline V gives CDR1 SNHLY, CDR2 FYNNEI. CDR3 nucleotide sequence: TGTGCCAGCAGTTCTAGGAGTAGCGGGTACGAGCAGTACTTC. Translating it yields CASSSRSSGYEQYF.

This rearrangement joins TRBV5-1 to TRBJ2-4, with 13 bases that match TRBD2. V shed 4 bases and J 3 bases; nucleotides not matched to a gene: 13. The CDR3 is 19 amino acids. The germline V gene encodes CDR1 SGHRS and CDR2 YFSETQ. CDR3 nucleotide sequence: TGCGCCAGCAGCCTGGTTGGGACTAGCGGGAAATGGCACAAAAACATTCAGTACTTC. Translation gives CASSLVGTSGKWHKNIQYF. The variable domain in full, completed from reference TRBV5-1 and TRBJ2-4, reads KAGVTQTPRYLIKTRGQQVTLSCSPISGHRSVSWYQQTPGQGLQFLFEYFSETQRNKGNFPGRFSGRQFSNSRSEMNVSTLELGDSALYLCASSLVGTSGKWHKNIQYFGAGTRLSVL.

This sequence joins TRBV6-5 and TRBJ2-2, with D tentatively TRBD2 (5 bases). The CDR3 has 14 amino acids. V was cut by 8 bases and J by 7 bases, with 17 bases left in between. CDR1 is MNHEY and CDR2 is SVGAGI in the germline V gene. The CDR3 coding sequence is TGTGCCAGCGTCTCTGCCCGGGATGGCGGGGAGCTGTTTTTT. Amino acid sequence: CASVSARDGGELFF.

This clone was recorded only once. The genes are TRBV7-2 and TRBJ2-7; 10 nucleotides align to TRBD1. Germline V gene data show CDR1 as SGHTA and CDR2 as FQGNSA. CDR3 length: 15 amino acids. Germline trimming cut 5 bases from V and 3 bases from J; bases unmatched to any gene: 7. In nucleotides, the CDR3 is TGTGCCAGCAGCCTAGGACAGGGGGGTTACTACGAGCAGTACTTC. Translation: CASSLGQGGYYEQYF. Together with reference TRBV7-2 and TRBJ2-7, the CDR3 gives the full variable domain: GAGVSQSPSNKVTEKGKDVELRCDPISGHTALYWYRQSLGQGLEFLIYFQGNSAPDKSGLPSDRFSAERTGGSVSTLTIQRTQQEDSAVYLCASSLGQGGYYEQYFGPGTRLTVT.

This chain links TRBV18 with TRBJ1-4; a weak D match, TRBD1 (5 bases). V was trimmed by 6 bases and J by 0 bases, leaving 8 bases between them. The CDR3 contains 14 residues. Germline V CDR1 and CDR2: KGHSH, LQKENI. The CDR3, as DNA: TGTGCCAGCTCCGACAGCGCAACTAATGAAAAACTGTTTTTT. Its translation is CASSDSATNEKLFF.

This rearrangement joins TRBV10-3 to TRBJ2-7; 8 bases agree with TRBD1. Looked up from germline, CDR1 is ENHRY and CDR2 is SYGVKD. V lost 6 bases to trimming and J lost 6 bases; unmatched junction nucleotides: 10. CDR3 length: 14 residues. In DNA, the CDR3 is TGTGCCATCAGGGCGGACAGGGCCGGATCCGAGCAGTACTTC. Its protein product is CAIRADRAGSEQYF.

This clone was observed a handful of times. The chain recombines TRBV7-8 with TRBJ1-2; no definite D call. Between the trimmed V and J ends, which lost 1 base and 5 bases, there was a span of 14 bases. This CDR3 contains 15 residues. CDR1 SGHVS and CDR2 FQNEAQ come from the germline V gene. The CDR3: CASSLVGDGLYGYTF. The CDR3 DNA sequence: TGTGCCAGCAGCTTAGTGGGCGATGGGCTTTATGGCTACACCTTC.

This rearrangement joins TRBV4-2 to TRBJ2-5; possibly TRBD2 for D (5 bases). The germline gives CDR1 LGHNA, CDR2 YNFKEQ. V was shortened by 0 bases and J by 1 base, with 24 bases between the two germline ends. This CDR3 has 20 amino acids. CDR3 protein: CASSQEGMLASSNLQETQYF. As DNA, the CDR3 is TGTGCCAGCAGCCAAGAAGGGATGCTGGCTAGCTCCAATCTCCAAGAGACCCAGTACTTC.